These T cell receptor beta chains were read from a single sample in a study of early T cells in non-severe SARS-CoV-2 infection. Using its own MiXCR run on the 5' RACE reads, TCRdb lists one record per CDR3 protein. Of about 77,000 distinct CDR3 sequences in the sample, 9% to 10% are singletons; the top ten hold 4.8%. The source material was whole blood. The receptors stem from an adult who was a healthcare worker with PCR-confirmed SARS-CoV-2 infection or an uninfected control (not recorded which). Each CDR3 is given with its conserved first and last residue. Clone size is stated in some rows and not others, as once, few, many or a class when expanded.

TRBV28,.,CASTGLGTMDRDPYEQYF
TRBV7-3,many,CASSPALGQAHQPQHF
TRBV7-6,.,CASSHLPTARTPGSCFF
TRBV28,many,CASGYYEQYF
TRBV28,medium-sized,CASHTTGGRSYNEQFF
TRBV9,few,CASSAPQETQYF
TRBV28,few,CASSLSREVSPLHF
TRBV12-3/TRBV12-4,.,CASTIRGDPNYGYTF
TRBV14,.,CASSHGDYSYNEQFF
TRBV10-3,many,CAISDSNRVSYGYTF
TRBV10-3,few,CAISEGPSNEKLFF
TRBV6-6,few,CASSLGQLNQPQHF
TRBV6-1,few,CASRDRVDTQYF
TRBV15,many,CATSETGGGEWEQFF
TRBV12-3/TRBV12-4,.,CASGQGQRPNEQFF
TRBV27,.,CASSLRAGREQYF
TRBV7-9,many,CASSSWGQNYEQYF
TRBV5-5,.,CASSPGGQGGDEQFF
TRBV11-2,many,CASSFGPGQGEEKLFF
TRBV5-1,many,CASSSTWNSPLHF
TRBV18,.,CASSHGSSGRHEQFF
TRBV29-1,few,CSSFTLPANEQFF
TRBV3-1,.,CASSPWTSGGYNEQFF
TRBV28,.,CASRGLSRIQYF
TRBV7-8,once,CASSLKRDFSYGYTF